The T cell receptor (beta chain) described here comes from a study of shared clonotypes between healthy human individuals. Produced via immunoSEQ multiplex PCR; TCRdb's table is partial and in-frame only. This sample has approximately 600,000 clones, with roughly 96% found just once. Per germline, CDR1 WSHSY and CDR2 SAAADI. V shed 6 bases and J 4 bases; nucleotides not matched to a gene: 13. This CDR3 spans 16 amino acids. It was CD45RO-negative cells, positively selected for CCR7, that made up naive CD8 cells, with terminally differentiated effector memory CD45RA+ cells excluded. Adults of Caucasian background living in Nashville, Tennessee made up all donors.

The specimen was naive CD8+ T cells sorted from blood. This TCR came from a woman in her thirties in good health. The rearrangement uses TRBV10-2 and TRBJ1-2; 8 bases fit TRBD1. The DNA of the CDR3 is TGCGCCAGCAGGGGGGGGACAGGACCCACTGGCTATGGCTACACCTTC. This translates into CASRGGTGPTGYGYTF.